One and the same sample provided the 7 T cell receptor beta chains below, sequenced in a study of T-cell memory formation after mild COVID-19. TCRdb processed the 5' RACE reads anew with MiXCR; each CDR3 protein has one entry. The sample has 400,000 or so distinct CDR3 sequences, 15% to 25% seen once. Sequencing was done on a sample of PBMCs or a T cell subset sorted from them (not recorded which). These receptors were taken from an adult woman who had mild COVID-19 (a few samples of this study predate the infection). Cell type and time point are not known.

This clonotype was seen a few times. This chain connects TRBV7-2 to TRBJ2-7, with D perhaps TRBD1 or TRBD2 (6 bases each). V dropped 3 bases and J dropped 0 bases, with 12 bases sitting between them. The CDR3 has 15 residues. Germline values: CDR1 SGHTA, CDR2 FQGNSA. The CDR3 sequence: CASSFGGYRSYEQYF. The CDR3 nucleotides are TGTGCCAGCAGCTTCGGGGGCTACCGCTCCTACGAGCAGTACTTC.

V gene TRBV24-1 combines with J gene TRBJ1-5, with D unresolved. CDR1 and CDR2 (germline): KGHDR, SFDVKD. This CDR3 has 13 residues. The V gene lost 0 bases and the J gene lost 7 bases, with 6 bases spanning the gap. The CDR3 region has the DNA TGTGCCACCAGTGATTTGAGCGGCCAGCCCCAGCATTTT. Translating it yields CATSDLSGQPQHF.

CDR3 nucleotide sequence: TGTGCCAGCAAGAGGGGTGGAGGTAGTAGCACAGATACGCAGTATTTT. It specifies CASKRGGGSSTDTQYF. The chain combines TRBV6-2 or TRBV6-3 with TRBJ2-3; D may be TRBD1 or TRBD2 (5 bases each). Between the trimmed V and J ends, which lost 7 bases and 0 bases, there was a span of 17 bases. Germline CDR1 reads MNHEY; CDR2 reads SVGEGT. This CDR3 comprises 16 residues.

J is TRBJ2-5 and V is TRBV7-9; 7 nucleotides agree with TRBD2. The CDR3 has 16 residues. Germline values: CDR1 SEHNR, CDR2 FQNEAQ (reference sequence). Trimming at V came to 5 bases and at J to 3 bases, leaving 12 bases not matched to a gene. CDR3: CASSLGLAEIKETQYF. Written as DNA, the CDR3 is TGTGCCAGCAGCCTGGGTCTAGCGGAGATTAAAGAGACCCAGTACTTC.

This clonotype was detected only a few times. V gene TRBV27 combines with J gene TRBJ1-1; 9 bases agree with TRBD1. With 6 bases clipped from V and 3 bases from J, the junction kept 8 bases outside the gene matches. The CDR3 length is 15 residues. The germline V gene has CDR1 MNHEY and CDR2 SMNVEV (reference sequence). Here the CDR3 reads CASRPWTGEDTEAFF. Here the CDR3 DNA reads TGTGCCAGCAGACCTTGGACAGGGGAGGACACTGAAGCTTTCTTT.

This clonotype has just a few counts. The genes are TRBV5-5 and TRBJ2-3; maybe TRBD1 (5 bases). Germline lookup yields CDR1 SGHKS and CDR2 YYEKEE (reference sequence). Trimming took off 6 bases at V and 4 bases at J, with 12 bases between the two ends. The CDR3 covers 13 residues. CDR3 in DNA: TGTGCCAGCACCGCGTTGACAGCAGATACGCAGTATTTT. It translates to CASTALTADTQYF.

J is TRBJ2-7 and V is TRBV7-2; 7 positions agree with TRBD2. V gave up 5 bases and J gave up 0 bases; unmatched junction bases: 7. Germline-derived CDR1 and CDR2 are SGHTA and FQGNSA. This CDR3 has 15 amino acids. Here the CDR3 DNA reads TGTGCCAGCAGCCATCTAGCGGAGGGCTCCTACGAGCAGTACTTC. This gives the protein CASSHLAEGSYEQYF. The entire variable domain, with the rest obtained from reference TRBV7-2 and TRBJ2-7, is as follows: GAGVSQSPSNKVTEKGKDVELRCDPISGHTALYWYRQSLGQGLEFLIYFQGNSAPDKSGLPSDRFSAERTGGSVSTLTIQRTQQEDSAVYLCASSHLAEGSYEQYFGPGTRLTVT.